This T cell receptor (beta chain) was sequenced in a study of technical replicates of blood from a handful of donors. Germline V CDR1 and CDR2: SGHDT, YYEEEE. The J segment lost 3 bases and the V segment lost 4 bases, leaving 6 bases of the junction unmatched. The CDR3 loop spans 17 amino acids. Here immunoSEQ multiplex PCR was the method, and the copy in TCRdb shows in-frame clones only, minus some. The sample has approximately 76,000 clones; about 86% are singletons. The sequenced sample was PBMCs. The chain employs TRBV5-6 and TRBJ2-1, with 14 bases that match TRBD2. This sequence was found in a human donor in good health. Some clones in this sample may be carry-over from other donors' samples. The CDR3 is CASSEGLAGASYNEQFF. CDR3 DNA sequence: TGTGCCAGCAGCGAGGGACTAGCGGGGGCGAGCTACAATGAGCAGTTCTTC.